This T cell receptor (beta chain) emerged from a study of T cells in Graves' hyperthyroidism and ophthalmopathy (dated by TCRdb to the late 2010s). With regard to the full study: Peripheral blood was sampled at the time of initial diagnosis, prior to any treatment. To identify TCR V-J signatures that set the groups apart, the researchers used a discovery cohort of 100 or so patients, made up of 40 to 45 with Graves' ophthalmopathy and 57 with stable Graves' hyperthyroidism. Prospective prediction of ophthalmopathy was tested in an independent validation cohort consisting of some 18 hyperthyroidism patients and approximately 16 patients who later progressed to ophthalmopathy. The 85 to 100 discovery patients were divided at random into training and test sets in a 7:3 ratio. In addition, the study compared T-cell repertoires in thyroid tissue and in blood from 6 or 7 Graves' hyperthyroidism patients. Once sampling was done, hyperthyroidism patients were given methimazole at a starting dose of 30 mg daily, whereas ophthalmopathy patients were given high-dose intravenous methylprednisolone. According to the paper, TCR Vbeta CDR3 sequencing was carried out on about 140 peripheral blood samples, which came from around 43 ophthalmopathy, roughly 75 hyperthyroidism and some 17 progressor patients. General conclusions and limits of the study: In validation, the model predicted progression to ophthalmopathy with just under 71% sensitivity and approximately 72% specificity, a median of 6.5 months before onset. A model built on a 13 V-J signature distinguished ophthalmopathy from stable hyperthyroidism, reaching over 85% sensitivity and under 84% specificity in cross-validation and 80%/75% in testing. Sample size was not statistically predetermined, and blinding of investigators to group allocation was not performed. Most expanded thyroid clonotypes (frequency above 0.001) were also detected in blood, a finding suggesting that blood repertoires may reflect thyroid immune responses.

TCR beta CDR3 regions were amplified from RNA transcripts. A first-round RT-PCR of the TCR CDR3 used the HTBI primer set with the Qiagen OneStep RT-PCR kit. A second multiplex PCR round built the libraries, followed by size selection and purification. Libraries were sequenced paired-end with 100 bp reads on an Illumina HiSeq2000. The published analysis was carried out like this. Raw data were processed with SOAPnuke, discarding reads with adapters, uncalled bases, mean Phred below 15, or no exact constant-primer or identifier match. High-quality paired reads were merged using COPE v1.2.5, and each unique nucleotide sequence was defined as a clonotype. MiTCR v1.1 was used to align clonotypes to the IMGT TRBV, TRBD and TRBJ reference segments. The analysis included only V-J combinations with a frequency above 0.0001, which together covered roughly 99% of the repertoires. A TCS score was defined as the ratio of F50 (clonal expansion) to E x V (chaos), with BLOSUM62-based TCRdist applied between CDR3 peptides within each V-J. Welch's t-statistics and random forest reduced around 520 V-J features to under 15, which were used in a naive Bayes classifier (R e1071). TCRdb redid the processing of the public reads, applying fastp at Q25 and MiXCR, and retained in-frame beta chains. Each CDR3 protein gets just one entry, which takes the most common genes and DNA from the rows behind it. The V and J calls, along with clone size, are taken from TCRdb and not from the paper's own processing. The sample has around 300,000 distinct CDR3 sequences on record, more than 10% of them singletons. The ten largest make up 7.5% to 8% of the sample.

This clonotype was detected only a few times. Its antigen remains undetermined. Base qualities were left out, and no much larger clone turns up one base away. CDR1 is given as SGHVS and CDR2 as FNYEAQ, both from the germline V gene. From cysteine to phenylalanine, the CDR3 is 18 amino acids long. Of the read, only the CDR3 DNA is kept; its 54 bases are in frame from base 1. V is trimmed back by 4 bases and J by 3 bases, and the junction contains 5 bases that no gene match accounts for. Hyperthyroidism patients were newly diagnosed, had a disease duration of under 2 months, and were aged 18 to 65 years. The study excluded patients with uncontrolled infections, other autoimmune diseases, pregnancy or lactation. Clinical symptoms, serum thyroxine and TRAb, thyroid ultrasound, and orbital computed tomography formed the basis for the diagnoses. Blood from progressor patients was drawn when they were first diagnosed with hyperthyroidism, before any ophthalmopathy symptoms appeared. PBMCs were isolated from 8 to 10 ml of fresh peripheral blood by Ficoll-Paque density gradient centrifugation. Progressor patients were first diagnosed with Graves' hyperthyroidism and then developed ophthalmopathy during follow-up. Trizol reagent was used to extract total RNA, and RNA quality was then checked on an Agilent 2100 Bioanalyzer.

The chain was built from TRBV7-6 and TRBJ2-2, and 16 bases in between align with TRBD2. The sequence was collected from a young woman with Graves' hyperthyroidism that later progressed to Graves' ophthalmopathy. Specimen: blood. The CDR3 has the sequence CASSSGTSGRADTGELFF. The nucleotide sequence reads TGTGCCAGCAGCTCTGGGACTAGCGGGAGGGCCGACACCGGGGAGCTGTTTTTT.